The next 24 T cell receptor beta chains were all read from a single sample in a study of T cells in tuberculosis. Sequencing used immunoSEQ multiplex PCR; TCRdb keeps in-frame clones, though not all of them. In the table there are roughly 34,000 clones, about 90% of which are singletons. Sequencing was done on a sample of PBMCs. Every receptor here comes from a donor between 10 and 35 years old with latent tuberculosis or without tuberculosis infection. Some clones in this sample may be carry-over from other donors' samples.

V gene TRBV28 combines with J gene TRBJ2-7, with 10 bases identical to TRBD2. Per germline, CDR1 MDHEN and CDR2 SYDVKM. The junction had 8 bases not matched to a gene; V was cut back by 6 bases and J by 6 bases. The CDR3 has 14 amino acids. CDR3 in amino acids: CASRRASGRGEQYF. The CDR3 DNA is TGTGCCAGCAGAAGGGCTAGCGGGAGAGGCGAGCAGTACTTC.

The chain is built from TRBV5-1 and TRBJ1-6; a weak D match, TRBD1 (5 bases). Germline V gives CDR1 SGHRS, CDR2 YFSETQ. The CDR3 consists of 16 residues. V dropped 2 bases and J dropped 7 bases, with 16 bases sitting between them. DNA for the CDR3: TGCGCCAGCAGCTTACAGACCGGGACTGAGAATTCACCCCTCCACTTT. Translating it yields CASSLQTGTENSPLHF.

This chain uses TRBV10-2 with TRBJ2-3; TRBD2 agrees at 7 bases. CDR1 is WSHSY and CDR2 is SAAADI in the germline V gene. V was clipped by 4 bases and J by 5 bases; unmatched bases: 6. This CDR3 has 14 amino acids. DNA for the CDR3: TGCGCCAGCAGTGGCCAGGGAGGGAGAGATACGCAGTATTTT. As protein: CASSGQGGRDTQYF.

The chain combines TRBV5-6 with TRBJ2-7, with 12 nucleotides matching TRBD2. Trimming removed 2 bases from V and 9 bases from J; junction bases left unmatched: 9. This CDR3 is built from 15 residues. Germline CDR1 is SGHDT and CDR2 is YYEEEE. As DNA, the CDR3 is TGTGCCAGCAGCTTCGTGACTAGCGGGAGTTCGGCGCAGTACTTC. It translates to CASSFVTSGSSAQYF.

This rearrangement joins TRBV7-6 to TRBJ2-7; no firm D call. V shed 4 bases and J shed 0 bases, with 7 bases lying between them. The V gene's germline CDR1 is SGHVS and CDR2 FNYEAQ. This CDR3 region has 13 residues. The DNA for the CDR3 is TGTGCCAGCAGCTCCACTACCTCCTACGAGCAGTACTTC. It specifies CASSSTTSYEQYF. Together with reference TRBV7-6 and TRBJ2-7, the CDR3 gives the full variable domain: GAGVSQSPRYKVTKRGQDVALRCDPISGHVSLYWYRQALGQGPEFLTYFNYEAQQDKSGLPNDRFSAERPEGSISTLTIQRTEQRDSAMYRCASSSTTSYEQYFGPGTRLTVT.

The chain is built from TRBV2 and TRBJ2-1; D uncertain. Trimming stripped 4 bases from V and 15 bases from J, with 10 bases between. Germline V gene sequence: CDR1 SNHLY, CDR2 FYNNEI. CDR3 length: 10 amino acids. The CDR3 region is CASSGVRRFF. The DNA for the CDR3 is TGTGCCAGCAGTGGTGTGCGGCGGTTCTTC.

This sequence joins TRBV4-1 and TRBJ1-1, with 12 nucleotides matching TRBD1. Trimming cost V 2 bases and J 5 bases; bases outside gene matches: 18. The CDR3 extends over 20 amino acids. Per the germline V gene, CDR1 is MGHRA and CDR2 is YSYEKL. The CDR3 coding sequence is TGCGCCAGCAGCCAACCTAGGGGACAGGGGGCGCTTGGGCCAAGAACTGAAGCTTTCTTT. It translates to CASSQPRGQGALGPRTEAFF.

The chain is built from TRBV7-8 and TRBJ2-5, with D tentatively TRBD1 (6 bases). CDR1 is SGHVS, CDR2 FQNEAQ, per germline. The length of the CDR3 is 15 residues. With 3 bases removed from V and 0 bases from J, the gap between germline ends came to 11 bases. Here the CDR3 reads CASSFLDRYQETQYF. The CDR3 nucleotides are TGTGCCAGCAGCTTCCTAGACAGGTACCAAGAGACCCAGTACTTC.

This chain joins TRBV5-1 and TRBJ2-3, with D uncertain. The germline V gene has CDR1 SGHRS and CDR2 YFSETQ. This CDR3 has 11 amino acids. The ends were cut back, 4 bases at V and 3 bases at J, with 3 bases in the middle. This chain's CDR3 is CASSLTDTQYF. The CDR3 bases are TGCGCCAGCAGCCTGACAGATACGCAGTATTTT.

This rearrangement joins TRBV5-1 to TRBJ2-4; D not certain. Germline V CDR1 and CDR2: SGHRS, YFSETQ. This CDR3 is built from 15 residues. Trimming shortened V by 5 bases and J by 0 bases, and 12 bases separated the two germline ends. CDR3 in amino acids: CASSPAPGAKNIQYF. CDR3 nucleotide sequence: TGCGCCAGCAGTCCGGCGCCGGGAGCCAAAAACATTCAGTACTTC.

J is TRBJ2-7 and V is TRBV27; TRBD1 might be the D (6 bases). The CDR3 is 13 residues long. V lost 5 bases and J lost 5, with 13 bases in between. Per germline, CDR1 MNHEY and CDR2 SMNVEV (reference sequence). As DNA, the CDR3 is TGTGCCAGCAGTCTCTCAACAGGGCACGAGCAGTACTTC. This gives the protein CASSLSTGHEQYF.

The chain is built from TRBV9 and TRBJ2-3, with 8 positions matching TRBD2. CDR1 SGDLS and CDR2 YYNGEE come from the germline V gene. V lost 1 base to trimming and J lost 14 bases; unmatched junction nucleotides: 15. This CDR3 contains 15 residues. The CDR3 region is CASSVLAGADPNRYF. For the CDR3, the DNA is TGTGCCAGCAGCGTACTAGCGGGTGCCGATCCAAACCGGTATTTT. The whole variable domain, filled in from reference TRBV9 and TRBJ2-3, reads DSGVTQTPKHLITATGQRVTLRCSPRSGDLSVYWYQQSLDQGLQFLIQYYNGEERAKGNILERFSAQQFPDLHSELNLSSLELGDSALYFCASSVLAGADPNRYFGPGTRLTVL.

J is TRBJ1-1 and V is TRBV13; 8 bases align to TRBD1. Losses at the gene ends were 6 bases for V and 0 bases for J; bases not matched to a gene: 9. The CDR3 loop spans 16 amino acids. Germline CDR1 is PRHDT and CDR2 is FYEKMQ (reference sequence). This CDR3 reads CASSLGQGAMNTEAFF. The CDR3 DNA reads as TGTGCCAGCAGTCTTGGACAGGGCGCAATGAACACTGAAGCTTTCTTT.

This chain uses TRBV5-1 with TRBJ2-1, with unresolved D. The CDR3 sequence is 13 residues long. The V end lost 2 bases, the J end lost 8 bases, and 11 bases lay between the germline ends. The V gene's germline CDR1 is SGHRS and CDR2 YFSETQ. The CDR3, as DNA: TGCGCCAGCAGCTTCCAGGAATTCCATGAGCAGTTCTTC. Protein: CASSFQEFHEQFF.

The CDR3 nucleotides are TGCGCCAGCAGCTTGCAACCCTCGGGCACAGATACGCAGTATTTT. As protein: CASSLQPSGTDTQYF. The V call is TRBV5-1, the J call TRBJ2-3; the D is unclear. Trimming stripped 1 base from V and 1 base from J, with 10 bases between. The CDR3 contains 15 residues. CDR1 is SGHRS, CDR2 YFSETQ, per germline.

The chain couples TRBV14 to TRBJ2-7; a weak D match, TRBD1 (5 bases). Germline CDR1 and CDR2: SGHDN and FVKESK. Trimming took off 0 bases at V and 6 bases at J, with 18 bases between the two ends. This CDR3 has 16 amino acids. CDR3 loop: CASSQDRAGYTVEQYF. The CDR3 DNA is TGTGCCAGCAGCCAAGATCGTGCAGGGTATACGGTCGAGCAGTACTTC.

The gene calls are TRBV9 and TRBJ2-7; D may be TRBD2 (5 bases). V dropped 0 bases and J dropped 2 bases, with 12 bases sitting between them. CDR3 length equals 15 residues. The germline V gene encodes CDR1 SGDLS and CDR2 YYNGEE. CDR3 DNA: TGTGCCAGCAGCGTAGGTACTCGGAGGACCTACGAGCAGTACTTC. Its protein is CASSVGTRRTYEQYF.

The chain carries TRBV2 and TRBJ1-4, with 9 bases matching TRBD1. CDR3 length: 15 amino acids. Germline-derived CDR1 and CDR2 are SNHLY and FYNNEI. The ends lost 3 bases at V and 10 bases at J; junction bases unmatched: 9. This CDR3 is CASSESTGGRGKLFF. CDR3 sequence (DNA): TGTGCCAGCAGTGAGTCAACAGGGGGCAGGGGAAAACTGTTTTTT.

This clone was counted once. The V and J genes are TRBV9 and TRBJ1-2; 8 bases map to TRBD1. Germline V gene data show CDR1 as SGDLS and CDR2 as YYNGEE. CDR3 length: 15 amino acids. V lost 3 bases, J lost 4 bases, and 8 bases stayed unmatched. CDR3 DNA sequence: TGTGCCAGCAGCGCCAAGACAGGGGCCCCCTATGGCTACACCTTC. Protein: CASSAKTGAPYGYTF.

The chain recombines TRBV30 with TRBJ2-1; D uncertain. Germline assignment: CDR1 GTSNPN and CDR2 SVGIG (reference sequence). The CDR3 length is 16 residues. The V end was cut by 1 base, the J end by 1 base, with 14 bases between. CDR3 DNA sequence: TGTGCCTGGAGTGGGCCTAGGAACCCATCCTACAATGAGCAGTTCTTC. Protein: CAWSGPRNPSYNEQFF. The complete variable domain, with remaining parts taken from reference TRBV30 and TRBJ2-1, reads SQTIHQWPATLVQPVGSPLSLECTVEGTSNPNLYWYRQAAGRGLQLLFYSVGIGQISSEVPQNLSASRPQDRQFILSSKKLLLSDSGFYLCAWSGPRNPSYNEQFFGPGTRLTVL.

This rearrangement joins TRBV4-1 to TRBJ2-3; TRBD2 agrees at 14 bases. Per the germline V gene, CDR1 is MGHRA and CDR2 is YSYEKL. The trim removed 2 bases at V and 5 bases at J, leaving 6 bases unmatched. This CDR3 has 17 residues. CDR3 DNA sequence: TGCGCCAGCAGCCAAACTGGACTAGCGGGAGGTGGAGATACGCAGTATTTT. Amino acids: CASSQTGLAGGGDTQYF.

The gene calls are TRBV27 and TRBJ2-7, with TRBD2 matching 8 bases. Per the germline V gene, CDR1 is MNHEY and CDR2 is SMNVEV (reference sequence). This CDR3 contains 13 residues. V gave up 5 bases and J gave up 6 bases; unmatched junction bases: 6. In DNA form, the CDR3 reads TGTGCCAGCAGTAGCGGGAGTAAACTCGAGCAGTACTTC. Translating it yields CASSSGSKLEQYF.

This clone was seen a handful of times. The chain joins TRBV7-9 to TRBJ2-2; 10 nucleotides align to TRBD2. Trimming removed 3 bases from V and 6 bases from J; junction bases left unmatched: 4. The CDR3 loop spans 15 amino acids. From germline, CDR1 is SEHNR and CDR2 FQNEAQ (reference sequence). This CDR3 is CASSFYGTSAGELFF. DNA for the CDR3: TGTGCCAGCAGCTTTTACGGGACTAGCGCCGGGGAGCTGTTTTTT.

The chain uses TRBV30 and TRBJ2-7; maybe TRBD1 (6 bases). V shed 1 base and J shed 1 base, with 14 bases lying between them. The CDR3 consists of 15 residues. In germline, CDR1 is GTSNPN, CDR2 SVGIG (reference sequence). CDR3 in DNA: TGTGCCTGGAGTGATTGGGGGCGCGGGTCCTACGAGCAGTACTTC. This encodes CAWSDWGRGSYEQYF.